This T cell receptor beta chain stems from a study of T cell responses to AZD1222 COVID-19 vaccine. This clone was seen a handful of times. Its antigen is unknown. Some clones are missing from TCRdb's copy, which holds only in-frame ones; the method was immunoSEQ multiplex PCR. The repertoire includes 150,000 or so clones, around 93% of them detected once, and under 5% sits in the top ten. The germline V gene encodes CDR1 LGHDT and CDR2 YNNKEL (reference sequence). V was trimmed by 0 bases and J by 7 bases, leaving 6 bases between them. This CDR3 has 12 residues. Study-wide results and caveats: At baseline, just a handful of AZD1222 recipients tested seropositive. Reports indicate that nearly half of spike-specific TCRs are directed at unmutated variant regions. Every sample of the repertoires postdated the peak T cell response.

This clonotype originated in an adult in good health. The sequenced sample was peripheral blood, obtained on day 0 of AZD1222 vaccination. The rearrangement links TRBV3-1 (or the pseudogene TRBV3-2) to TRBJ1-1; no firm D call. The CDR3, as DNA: TGTGCCAGCAGCCAAGACCCCAGTGAAGCTTTCTTT. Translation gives CASSQDPSEAFF.